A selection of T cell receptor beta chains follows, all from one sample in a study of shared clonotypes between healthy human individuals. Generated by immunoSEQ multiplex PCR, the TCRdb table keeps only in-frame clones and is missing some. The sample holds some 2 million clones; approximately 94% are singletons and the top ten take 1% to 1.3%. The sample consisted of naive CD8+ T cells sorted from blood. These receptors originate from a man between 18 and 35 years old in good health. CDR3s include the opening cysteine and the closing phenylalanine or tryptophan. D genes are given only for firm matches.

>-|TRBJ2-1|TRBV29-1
CSAWGESYEQFF
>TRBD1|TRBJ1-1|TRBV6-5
CASSYSPGQGNTEAFF
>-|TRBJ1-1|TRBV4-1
CASSQGLEGPKAEAFF
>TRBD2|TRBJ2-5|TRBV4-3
CASSQEPEGLAGETQYF
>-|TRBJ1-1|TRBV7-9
CASSLGPTEAFF
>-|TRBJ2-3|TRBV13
CASSAFGDTQYF
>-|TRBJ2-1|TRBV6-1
CASRSTSSTYNEQFF
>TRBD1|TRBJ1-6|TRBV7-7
CASSPIPPGTGDSPLHF
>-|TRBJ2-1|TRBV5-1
CASSLALYTYNEQFF
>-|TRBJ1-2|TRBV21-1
CASSKIGGGENYGYTF
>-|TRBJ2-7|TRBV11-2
CASSPHVEAGYEQYF
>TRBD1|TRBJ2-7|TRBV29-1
CSVEGQGNEQYF
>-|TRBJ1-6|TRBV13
CASSPNPGDPYNSPLHF
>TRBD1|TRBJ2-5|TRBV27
CASSPGTGPQETQYF
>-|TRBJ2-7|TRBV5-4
CASSWVGQPDYEQYF
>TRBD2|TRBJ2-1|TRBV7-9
CASNDLGTSGGGEQFF
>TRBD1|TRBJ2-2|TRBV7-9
CASSLGQGIINTGELFF
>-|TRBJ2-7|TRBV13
CASSPGGGAHELATDEQYF
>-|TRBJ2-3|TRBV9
CASSVDGGDDTQYF
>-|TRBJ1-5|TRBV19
CASSIDRSILDQPQHF
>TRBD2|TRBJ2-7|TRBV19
CASSSSGGSYEQYF
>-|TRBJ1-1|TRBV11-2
CASSSPTGSLNTEAFF
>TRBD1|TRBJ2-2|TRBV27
CASQTTGGYTGELFF
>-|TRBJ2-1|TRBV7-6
CASSLNPGGGHYNEQFF
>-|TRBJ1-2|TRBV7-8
CASSLISASLTYGYTF
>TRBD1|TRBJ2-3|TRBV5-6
CASSLAGQGLPDTQYF
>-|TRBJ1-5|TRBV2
CASTVGNQPQHF
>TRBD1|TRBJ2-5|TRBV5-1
CASSIGTEETQYF
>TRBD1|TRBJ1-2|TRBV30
CAWSETEQGNYGYTF
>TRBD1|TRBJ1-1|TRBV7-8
CASSPPGQGAIADTEAFF
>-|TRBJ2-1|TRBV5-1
CASSLRGVEQFF
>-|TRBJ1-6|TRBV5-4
CASSFSGNNSPLHF
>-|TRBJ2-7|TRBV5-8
CASSFRQGEIYEQYF
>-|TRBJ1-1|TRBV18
CASSPQWGTEAFF
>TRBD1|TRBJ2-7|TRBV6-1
CASSEALLRDSFSYEQYF
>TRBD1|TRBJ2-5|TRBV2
CASQVPRQGHDQETQYF
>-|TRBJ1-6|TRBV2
CASIQGNSPLHF
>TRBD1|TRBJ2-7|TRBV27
CASSSLTGGNEQYF
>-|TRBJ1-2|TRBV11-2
CASSLVWTVNGYTF